Listed below are T cell receptor beta chains from one sample, sequenced in a study of T cell repertoires in cytomegalovirus infection. TCRdb processed the reads anew with MiXCR; each CDR3 protein has one entry. The sample has 250,000 to 350,000 distinct CDR3 sequences, roughly 26% seen once; the top ten hold around 14%. The sequencing input was PBMCs. The receptors were sampled from a human donor in good health (CMV status not recorded). Some clones in this sample may be carry-over from other donors' samples. Both conserved end residues are part of each CDR3. The order of the fields is V gene, D gene, CDR3 protein. The D gene is left open where the match is weak.

V: TRBV7-8
D: TRBD2
CDR3: CASSLPWREETQYF

V: TRBV15
D: TRBD1
CDR3: CATRPGTGETGELFF

V: TRBV30
D: NA
CDR3: CAWSFGSLNTEAFF

V: TRBV7-2
D: TRBD2
CDR3: CASSFVGLAGLVANEQFF

V: TRBV11-2
D: NA
CDR3: CASSFAGVGTQYF

V: TRBV15
D: NA
CDR3: CATSRDFLATDTQYF

V: TRBV12-3/TRBV12-4
D: TRBD1
CDR3: CASSGQGLNTEAFF

V: TRBV27
D: TRBD1
CDR3: CASSLTPGQGGYTF

V: TRBV28
D: TRBD1
CDR3: CASRPTGATYEQYF

V: TRBV28
D: NA
CDR3: CASLWENREAFF

V: TRBV7-2
D: TRBD2
CDR3: CASSGSGTLANEQFF

V: TRBV7-9
D: TRBD1
CDR3: CASSQQGGRTDTQYF

V: TRBV28
D: TRBD1
CDR3: CASSSLHPGQNSPLHF

V: TRBV9
D: NA
CDR3: CASSVGHPGETQYF

V: TRBV7-4
D: NA
CDR3: CASRQNRDQETQYF

V: TRBV28
D: TRBD2
CDR3: CASRQTSGRAVEQYF

V: TRBV10-1
D: TRBD1
CDR3: CASSSPGQGTDTQYF

V: TRBV28
D: NA
CDR3: CTSSPGHKNQPQHF

V: TRBV3-1
D: TRBD1
CDR3: CASSQPGQGAEAFF

V: TRBV4-3
D: NA
CDR3: CASSQDPKGLSYNEQFF

V: TRBV20-1
D: NA
CDR3: CSATQVGRDTQYF

V: TRBV28
D: TRBD1
CDR3: CASSLWGGQGADQPQHF

V: TRBV12-3/TRBV12-4
D: TRBD1
CDR3: CASRSQGVDEAFF

V: TRBV5-1
D: TRBD1
CDR3: CASSTDRGDSPLHF

V: TRBV12-3/TRBV12-4
D: TRBD1
CDR3: CASSPTGQGNTGELFF

V: TRBV10-3
D: TRBD2
CDR3: CAISVSGGEETQYF

V: TRBV7-4
D: TRBD2
CDR3: CASSLARLAGNYEQFF

V: TRBV7-2
D: NA
CDR3: CASSGNYNEQFF

V: TRBV28
D: NA
CDR3: CASTTGGRGRSNQPQHF

V: TRBV19
D: NA
CDR3: CASKRAGADGTEAFF

V: TRBV11-3
D: NA
CDR3: CASSYTRIDEQFF

V: TRBV7-2
D: TRBD1
CDR3: CASSLGQGPYQETQYF

V: TRBV7-2
D: TRBD1
CDR3: CASSLAGQGASYGYTF

V: TRBV6-4
D: TRBD2
CDR3: CASSRTTSGGTGELFF

V: TRBV7-9
D: NA
CDR3: CASSLGWGGSNTEAFF

V: TRBV7-2
D: NA
CDR3: CASSSEGGQGKYF

V: TRBV7-2
D: NA
CDR3: CASSSRHTEAFF

V: TRBV7-2
D: NA
CDR3: CASSLNRDYEQYF

V: TRBV28
D: TRBD2
CDR3: CASSTRTSGRRETQYF

V: TRBV5-4
D: NA
CDR3: CASSLVRGANEQFF

V: TRBV20-1
D: NA
CDR3: CSASTRGMGTEAFF

V: TRBV27
D: TRBD2
CDR3: CASSGTSGSQETQYF

V: TRBV7-9
D: NA
CDR3: CASSLKGETEAFF

V: TRBV7-2
D: NA
CDR3: CASSFRSETQYF

V: TRBV6-2/TRBV6-3
D: TRBD2
CDR3: CASIKGLAGYNEQFF

V: TRBV9
D: NA
CDR3: CASSERGGGGVDEQYF

V: TRBV18
D: NA
CDR3: CASSPRSSGDHGYTF

V: TRBV20-1
D: TRBD2
CDR3: CSARVTSGGYSTDTQYF

V: TRBV14
D: TRBD1
CDR3: CASSQDLYWTGAYGAGNTIYF